The 20 T cell receptor beta chains given below trace back to one sample, sequenced in a study of identical twins (dated by TCRdb to 2016 to 2018). Libraries were built with 5' RACE. The run used an Illumina HiSeq 2000. In-frame beta chains were kept once TCRdb had trimmed the public reads at Q25 with fastp and called clones with MiXCR. Identical CDR3 proteins give one entry, which carries the most common genes and DNA. In this sample the table shows roughly 230,000 distinct CDR3 sequences, around 8.3% of which occur a single time. The leading ten clones occupy roughly 3.1% of the sample. Separately, the same data were catalogued under a study of yellow fever vaccine responses in identical twins.

Sequencing was performed on CD8+ T cells sorted from blood. The receptor set was obtained from a young woman in good health.

This clonotype was detected a few times. CDR3 nucleotides: TGTGCCAGCAGTTACTCGGAGGGGGCCCACAATGAGCAGTTCTTC. Residues: CASSYSEGAHNEQFF. V usage is TRBV6-5 and J usage is TRBJ2-1; D possibly corresponds to TRBD1 (7 bases). V was shortened by 0 bases and J by 5 bases, with 11 bases between the two germline ends. This CDR3 contains 15 residues. Germline lookup yields CDR1 MNHEY and CDR2 SVGAGI.

This clonotype was detected many times. This chain joins TRBV12-3 or TRBV12-4 and TRBJ2-3; D is uncertain. Trimming cost V 5 bases and J 4 bases, with 10 bases left between them. This CDR3 contains 13 residues. CDR3 loop: CASSNIIADTQYF. In nucleotides, the CDR3 is TGTGCCAGCAGTAACATCATAGCAGATACGCAGTATTTT.

This clonotype was seen more than once but under ten times. This chain links TRBV7-2 with TRBJ2-3; 8 bases map to TRBD2. This CDR3 contains 16 residues. With 5 bases clipped from V and 0 bases from J, the junction kept 7 bases outside the gene matches. The germline V gene has CDR1 SGHTA and CDR2 FQGNSA. The CDR3 DNA is TGTGCCAGCAGCCCTATAGCGGGAACTAGCACAGATACGCAGTATTTT. Translation gives CASSPIAGTSTDTQYF.

This rearrangement joins TRBV12-3 or TRBV12-4 to TRBJ1-4; 12 nucleotides align to TRBD1. The CDR3 covers 17 residues. V was clipped by 2 bases and J by 4 bases; unmatched bases: 5. The CDR3 DNA reads as TGTGCCAGCAGTTTACGGGACAGGGGGCCCTTTAATGAAAAACTGTTTTTT. Translating gives CASSLRDRGPFNEKLFF.

This sequence joins TRBV7-2 and TRBJ1-1; D unresolved. Trimming shortened V by 3 bases and J by 2 bases, and 10 bases separated the two germline ends. The CDR3 contains 14 residues. From germline, CDR1 is SGHTA and CDR2 FQGNSA. DNA of the CDR3: TGTGCCAGCAGCTTCGTTGTTCCTAACACTGAAGCTTTCTTT. It is translated as CASSFVVPNTEAFF. The variable domain in full, with the rest retrieved from reference TRBV7-2 and TRBJ1-1, is GAGVSQSPSNKVTEKGKDVELRCDPISGHTALYWYRQSLGQGLEFLIYFQGNSAPDKSGLPSDRFSAERTGGSVSTLTIQRTQQEDSAVYLCASSFVVPNTEAFFGQGTRLTVV.

This chain links TRBV7-6 with TRBJ1-1; D is uncertain. V was trimmed by 5 bases and J by 6 bases, leaving 13 bases between them. This CDR3 is 13 amino acids long. CDR1 is SGHVS and CDR2 is FNYEAQ in the germline V gene. This chain's CDR3 is CASSPRESSEAFF. CDR3 DNA sequence: TGTGCCAGCAGCCCCCGAGAGTCTTCTGAAGCTTTCTTT.

This clonotype was detected many times. The chain uses TRBV29-1 and TRBJ2-1, with D perhaps matching TRBD1 (5 bases). V lost 3 bases to trimming and J lost 0 bases, with 6 bases between them. Germline CDR1 reads SQVTM; CDR2 reads ANQGSEA. The CDR3 covers 13 residues. Here the CDR3 DNA reads TGCAGCGTTGACAGGGCCTCCTACAATGAGCAGTTCTTC. Protein product: CSVDRASYNEQFF.

The chain recombines TRBV29-1 with TRBJ1-2; 12 bases are shared with TRBD1. Germline CDR1 reads SQVTM; CDR2 reads ANQGSEA. Unmatched junction bases numbered 13, after V lost 4 bases and J lost 4 bases. This CDR3 region has 17 residues. The CDR3, as DNA: TGCAGCGTTGTGGGGGGACAGGGGGCCGATAATGCCTATGGCTACACCTTC. It yields the protein CSVVGGQGADNAYGYTF.

This clonotype has only a few counts. V and J are TRBV20-1 and TRBJ2-1, with D perhaps matching TRBD2 (7 bases). The CDR3 has 13 amino acids. The germline V gene has CDR1 DFQATT and CDR2 SNEGSKA (reference sequence). V lost 5 bases and J lost 4, with 12 bases in between. The CDR3 loop reads CSAASGTYNEQFF. The CDR3 nucleotides are TGCAGTGCTGCGAGCGGGACATACAATGAGCAGTTCTTC.

This chain joins TRBV19 and TRBJ2-7; possible D gene TRBD1, 6 bases. Germline V gene sequence: CDR1 LNHDA, CDR2 SQIVND (reference sequence). The CDR3 is made up of 14 amino acids. The V end was cut by 3 bases, the J end by 5 bases, with 14 bases between. Written as DNA, the CDR3 is TGTGCCAGTAGTATTATGGGGGCAGTGGACGAGCAGTACTTC. Translated, it gives CASSIMGAVDEQYF. The complete variable domain, with remaining parts taken from reference TRBV19 and TRBJ2-7, reads DGGITQSPKYLFRKEGQNVTLSCEQNLNHDAMYWYRQDPGQGLRLIYYSQIVNDFQKGDIAEGYSVSREKKESFPLTVTSAQKNPTAFYLCASSIMGAVDEQYFGPGTRLTVT.

Concerning this clonotype itself: One end of the junction fails to match germline, which may point to a read error. The J gene is TRBJ2-7, the V gene TRBV7-7, with a weak D call TRBD1 (6 bases). From germline, CDR1 is SSHAT and CDR2 FNYEAQ (reference sequence). This CDR3 spans 14 amino acids. CDR3 sequence reads: CASSLEQGSYEQYF. In DNA form, the CDR3 reads TGTGCTAGCAGCTTAGAACAGGGCTCCTACGAGCAGTACTTC. The variable domain in full, completed from reference TRBV7-7 and TRBJ2-7, reads GAGVSQSPRYKVTKRGQDVTLRCDPISSHATLYWYQQALGQGPEFLTYFNYEAQPDKSGLPSDRFSAERPEGSISTLTIQRTEQRDSAMYRCASSLEQGSYEQYFGPGTRLTVT.

In this sample, this clonotype turned up a few times. The genes are TRBV7-2 and TRBJ2-1; TRBD2 matches 8 bases. Germline CDR1 is SGHTA and CDR2 is FQGNSA. The junction had 15 bases not matched to a gene; V was cut back by 0 bases and J by 8 bases. This CDR3 comprises 18 residues. CDR3 bases: TGTGCCAGCAGCTTAGCCTTTCTGGCGGGGGGTTCTTCCCATGAGCAGTTCTTC. Translating gives CASSLAFLAGGSSHEQFF. Full variable domain (rest looked up from reference TRBV7-2 and TRBJ2-1): GAGVSQSPSNKVTEKGKDVELRCDPISGHTALYWYRQSLGQGLEFLIYFQGNSAPDKSGLPSDRFSAERTGGSVSTLTIQRTQQEDSAVYLCASSLAFLAGGSSHEQFFGPGTRLTVL.

This clonotype was detected only a few times. The rearrangement links TRBV9 to TRBJ2-7; 7 bases map to TRBD2. The CDR3 consists of 15 residues. Germline CDR1 reads SGDLS; CDR2 reads YYNGEE. Trimming took 0 bases from V and 1 from J; bases not matched to a gene: 4. The CDR3 spells CASSVGTGGSYEQYF. The CDR3 nucleotides are TGTGCCAGCAGCGTAGGCACGGGGGGATCCTACGAGCAGTACTTC.

The chain is built from TRBV27 and TRBJ2-1; possibly TRBD2 for D (5 bases). The CDR3 sequence is 17 residues long. CDR1 and CDR2 from the germline V gene are MNHEY and SMNVEV (reference sequence). The V and J ends lost 6 bases and 4 bases respectively, with 22 bases between them. CDR3 sequence reads: CASSPHPGRGIYNEQFF. In DNA form, the CDR3 reads TGTGCCAGCAGCCCCCACCCAGGCCGAGGGATATACAATGAGCAGTTCTTC.

This clonotype was counted at least ten times. V is TRBV6-2 or TRBV6-3 and J is TRBJ2-1, with 12 bases fitting TRBD2. The V and J ends lost 0 bases and 4 bases, in that order; junction bases with no gene match: 1. The CDR3 runs 16 residues. Germline-derived CDR1 and CDR2 are MNHEY and SVGEGT. For the CDR3, the DNA is TGTGCCAGCAGTTACTCGACTAGCGGGAGTTACAATGAGCAGTTCTTC. Amino acids: CASSYSTSGSYNEQFF.

In its sample, this clonotype was seen a few times. This sequence joins TRBV15 and TRBJ2-3, with 10 positions matching TRBD2. J was trimmed by 7 bases and V by 1 base; bases with no gene match: 17. In germline, CDR1 is LNHNV, CDR2 YYDKDF (reference sequence). The CDR3 covers 19 residues. DNA of the CDR3: TGTGCCACCAGCAGAGTTGGCTCTAGCGGGAGTTTAAGTTTGTATACGCAGTATTTT. Its translation: CATSRVGSSGSLSLYTQYF.

This clonotype was recorded many times. The chain employs TRBV27 and TRBJ2-7, with D possibly being TRBD2 (5 bases). The ends were cut back, 2 bases at V and 0 bases at J, with 11 bases in the middle. The germline CDR1 and CDR2 sequences are MNHEY and SMNVEV (reference sequence). The CDR3 loop spans 15 amino acids. CDR3 region: CASSLTAVGSYEQYF. CDR3 DNA sequence: TGTGCCAGCAGTTTAACAGCGGTAGGCTCCTACGAGCAGTACTTC.

This clonotype was found a few times. The chain joins TRBV6-1 to TRBJ2-7, with TRBD1 identical over 12 bases. The V and J ends lost 7 bases and 7 bases, in that order; junction bases with no gene match: 11. CDR3 length equals 15 residues. Germline assignment: CDR1 MNHNS and CDR2 SASEGT. The CDR3 region has the DNA TGTGCCAGCATCGTCTCGGGACAGGGGGCTGATGAGCAGTACTTC. Its protein product is CASIVSGQGADEQYF.

In this sample, this clonotype turned up a few times. V is TRBV7-9 and J is TRBJ2-6; 7 nucleotides line up with TRBD1. Looked up from germline, CDR1 is SEHNR and CDR2 is FQNEAQ (reference sequence). The CDR3 spans 15 residues. Losses at the gene ends were 5 bases for V and 2 bases for J; bases not matched to a gene: 3. The CDR3 region has the DNA TGTGCCAGCAGCAAAACAGGGGCTGGGGCCAACGTCCTGACTTTC. Amino acid sequence: CASSKTGAGANVLTF.

The sample holds a few counts of this clonotype. The chain joins TRBV20-1 to TRBJ2-7; D tentatively reads TRBD1 or TRBD2 (5 bases each). The CDR3 totals 15 residues. Trimming pared 6 bases from V and 1 base from J, leaving 19 bases between. CDR1 and CDR2 (germline): DFQATT, SNEGSKA (reference sequence). The CDR3 nucleotides read TGCAGTGCCAGGGCATACGGGGACCCTTCCTACGAGCAGTACTTC. It yields the protein CSARAYGDPSYEQYF.